The rows below give T cell receptor beta chains drawn from one sample of a study of blood T cells in healthy people across ages. TCRdb fed the 5' RACE reads into MiXCR, producing one record per CDR3 protein. Here the sample spans approximately 600,000 distinct CDR3 sequences, 58% being singletons. Sample: blood. Receptor source: a man in his sixties in good health. Each CDR3 is given with its conserved first and last residue. The D gene is left open where the match is weak. Clone size appears in some rows only: once, few, many, or a class for an expanded clone.

cdr3_aa: CSARDPGGAGETQYF
cdr3_nt: TGCAGTGCTAGAGATCCAGGGGGCGCAGGAGAGACCCAGTACTTC
j_call: TRBJ2-5
clone_size: few
v_call: TRBV20-1
d_call: TRBD1

cdr3_aa: CASAETPYSNQPQHF
cdr3_nt: TGTGCCAGCGCGGAGACACCGTATAGCAATCAGCCCCAGCATTTT
j_call: TRBJ1-5
clone_size: many
v_call: TRBV9
d_call: NA

cdr3_aa: CASSLFDRISTDTQYF
cdr3_nt: TGTGCCAGCTCACTATTCGACAGGATCAGCACAGATACGCAGTATTTT
j_call: TRBJ2-3
clone_size: NA
v_call: TRBV18
d_call: NA

cdr3_aa: CASSGDLGIGYGYTF
cdr3_nt: TGTGCCAGCAGTGGGGACCTGGGTATTGGCTATGGCTACACCTTC
j_call: TRBJ1-2
clone_size: many
v_call: TRBV6-1
d_call: NA

cdr3_aa: CASRFGLAATYEQYF
cdr3_nt: TGTGCCAGCAGATTCGGACTAGCGGCAACCTACGAGCAGTACTTC
j_call: TRBJ2-7
clone_size: NA
v_call: TRBV5-6
d_call: TRBD2

cdr3_aa: CASRGSFLNTEAFF
cdr3_nt: TGTGCCAGCAGGGGCAGCTTTTTGAACACTGAAGCTTTCTTT
j_call: TRBJ1-1
clone_size: NA
v_call: TRBV25-1
d_call: NA

cdr3_aa: CASSSWEAANEKLFF
cdr3_nt: TGTGCTAGCAGCTCATGGGAGGCAGCTAATGAAAAACTGTTTTTT
j_call: TRBJ1-4
clone_size: NA
v_call: TRBV7-9
d_call: NA

cdr3_aa: CASSLGDVGSAHSGANVLTF
cdr3_nt: TGCGCCAGCAGCTTGGGGGACGTCGGGTCGGCACACTCTGGGGCCAACGTCCTGACTTTC
j_call: TRBJ2-6
clone_size: NA
v_call: TRBV5-1
d_call: NA

cdr3_aa: CASSRRTGQGQETQYF
cdr3_nt: TGTGCCAGCAGCCGCCGGACAGGCCAGGGCCAAGAGACCCAGTACTTC
j_call: TRBJ2-5
clone_size: NA
v_call: TRBV4-2
d_call: TRBD1

cdr3_aa: CASSFGGQGFDTGELFF
cdr3_nt: TGTGCCAGCAGCTTCGGGGGACAGGGGTTCGACACCGGGGAGCTGTTTTTT
j_call: TRBJ2-2
clone_size: few
v_call: TRBV11-2
d_call: TRBD1

cdr3_aa: CASSLLVAASSYNEQFF
cdr3_nt: TGTGCCAGCAGCCTCCTCGTAGCGGCGAGCTCCTACAATGAGCAGTTCTTC
j_call: TRBJ2-1
clone_size: once
v_call: TRBV4-2
d_call: NA

cdr3_aa: CASSGARYEQYF
cdr3_nt: TGTGCCAGCTCGGGGGCCCGCTACGAGCAGTACTTC
j_call: TRBJ2-7
clone_size: NA
v_call: TRBV18
d_call: NA

cdr3_aa: CASMTGGGYEQYF
cdr3_nt: TGTGCCAGCATGACAGGGGGAGGCTACGAGCAGTACTTC
j_call: TRBJ2-7
clone_size: NA
v_call: TRBV6-5
d_call: TRBD1

cdr3_aa: CASRPAGTKLYEQYF
cdr3_nt: TGCGCCAGCAGACCTGCCGGGACCAAACTCTACGAGCAGTACTTC
j_call: TRBJ2-7
clone_size: NA
v_call: TRBV10-2
d_call: NA

cdr3_aa: CASRGDPSYEQYF
cdr3_nt: TGTGCCAGCAGAGGGGATCCCTCCTACGAGCAGTACTTC
j_call: TRBJ2-7
clone_size: few
v_call: TRBV6-1
d_call: NA

cdr3_aa: CSGAGQGSTEAFF
cdr3_nt: TGCAGTGGGGCGGGACAGGGATCCACTGAAGCTTTCTTT
j_call: TRBJ1-1
clone_size: few
v_call: TRBV20-1
d_call: TRBD1

cdr3_aa: CASSLWGTEQFF
cdr3_nt: TGTGCCAGCAGTTTATGGGGTACTGAGCAGTTCTTC
j_call: TRBJ2-1
clone_size: many
v_call: TRBV27
d_call: NA

cdr3_aa: CSVEDGVSAGVGGYGYTF
cdr3_nt: TGCAGCGTTGAAGATGGGGTGTCGGCAGGGGTCGGTGGCTATGGCTACACCTTC
j_call: TRBJ1-2
clone_size: few
v_call: TRBV29-1
d_call: NA

cdr3_aa: CASNSQETQYF
cdr3_nt: TGTGCCAGCAACTCACAAGAGACCCAGTACTTC
j_call: TRBJ2-5
clone_size: NA
v_call: TRBV5-6
d_call: NA

cdr3_aa: CASSQDPTGDSPLHF
cdr3_nt: TGTGCCAGCAGCCAAGATCCGACAGGGGACTCACCCCTCCACTTT
j_call: TRBJ1-6
clone_size: many
v_call: TRBV4-2
d_call: TRBD1

cdr3_aa: CASSLDSSNEQFF
cdr3_nt: TGTGCCAGCAGTTTGGACTCCTCTAATGAGCAGTTCTTC
j_call: TRBJ2-1
clone_size: NA
v_call: TRBV6-4
d_call: NA

cdr3_aa: CSALTSGGGNEQFF
cdr3_nt: TGCAGTGCCTTGACTAGCGGGGGTGGCAATGAGCAGTTCTTC
j_call: TRBJ2-1
clone_size: few
v_call: TRBV20-1
d_call: TRBD2

cdr3_aa: CSVEKTGFEGYTF
cdr3_nt: TGCAGCGTTGAGAAGACAGGGTTTGAAGGCTACACCTTC
j_call: TRBJ1-2
clone_size: NA
v_call: TRBV29-1
d_call: TRBD1

cdr3_aa: CASTPGGSRGYTF
cdr3_nt: TGTGCCAGCACGCCTGGGGGTTCAAGGGGCTACACCTTC
j_call: TRBJ1-2
clone_size: NA
v_call: TRBV7-2
d_call: NA

cdr3_aa: CASSLPAGDYEQYF
cdr3_nt: TGTGCCAGCAGCTTACCAGCGGGGGACTACGAGCAGTACTTC
j_call: TRBJ2-7
clone_size: few
v_call: TRBV7-9
d_call: TRBD2

cdr3_aa: CATSREIGAGELFF
cdr3_nt: TGTGCCACCAGCAGAGAGATAGGGGCCGGGGAGCTGTTTTTT
j_call: TRBJ2-2
clone_size: NA
v_call: TRBV15
d_call: NA

cdr3_aa: CASSVVGGRGNEQFF
cdr3_nt: TGTGCCAGCAGCGTAGTGGGCGGAAGGGGCAATGAGCAGTTCTTC
j_call: TRBJ2-1
clone_size: NA
v_call: TRBV9
d_call: NA

cdr3_aa: CASSQGTSYGYTF
cdr3_nt: TGTGCCAGCAGTCAGGGAACCTCCTATGGCTACACCTTC
j_call: TRBJ1-2
clone_size: few
v_call: TRBV12-3/TRBV12-4
d_call: NA

cdr3_aa: CASSLRATGARGYTF
cdr3_nt: TGTGCCAGCAGCTTGAGGGCCACAGGGGCAAGAGGCTACACCTTC
j_call: TRBJ1-2
clone_size: few
v_call: TRBV5-5
d_call: TRBD1

cdr3_aa: CASSTDRNQETQYF
cdr3_nt: TGTGCCAGCAGTACCGACAGGAATCAAGAGACCCAGTACTTC
j_call: TRBJ2-5
clone_size: NA
v_call: TRBV2
d_call: NA

cdr3_aa: CASSLAPGGYNEQFF
cdr3_nt: TGTGCCAGCAGCTTAGCACCGGGGGGCTACAATGAGCAGTTCTTC
j_call: TRBJ2-1
clone_size: NA
v_call: TRBV7-2
d_call: TRBD2

cdr3_aa: CASGLGQGVYGYTF
cdr3_nt: TGTGCTAGTGGTTTGGGGCAGGGGGTCTATGGCTACACCTTC
j_call: TRBJ1-2
clone_size: NA
v_call: TRBV12-5
d_call: TRBD1

cdr3_aa: CASSFLGSGGANEQFF
cdr3_nt: TGCGCCAGCAGCTTCCTGGGAAGCGGGGGGGCCAATGAGCAGTTCTTC
j_call: TRBJ2-1
clone_size: NA
v_call: TRBV5-1
d_call: TRBD2

cdr3_aa: CSAPSLAGGGGANVLTF
cdr3_nt: TGCAGTGCTCCGTCTCTAGCGGGCGGTGGTGGGGCCAACGTCCTGACTTTC
j_call: TRBJ2-6
clone_size: NA
v_call: TRBV20-1
d_call: TRBD2

cdr3_aa: CASSLRDIRTDTQYF
cdr3_nt: TGTGCCAGCAGCCTCCGGGACATTCGCACAGATACGCAGTATTTT
j_call: TRBJ2-3
clone_size: few
v_call: TRBV7-9
d_call: NA

cdr3_aa: CASSQGVGQNNAKLFF
cdr3_nt: TGTGCCAGCAGCCAAGGAGTAGGACAGAATAATGCAAAACTGTTTTTT
j_call: TRBJ1-4
clone_size: NA
v_call: TRBV4-2
d_call: NA

cdr3_aa: CASSLWAGAETQYF
cdr3_nt: TGTGCCAGCAGCTTATGGGCTGGCGCGGAGACCCAGTACTTC
j_call: TRBJ2-5
clone_size: NA
v_call: TRBV7-8
d_call: NA

cdr3_aa: CASSLGTGRRGANVLTF
cdr3_nt: TGTGCCAGCAGCTTAGGGACAGGGCGAAGAGGAGCCAACGTCCTGACTTTC
j_call: TRBJ2-6
clone_size: NA
v_call: TRBV7-2
d_call: TRBD1

cdr3_aa: CASSYGGGAITGELFF
cdr3_nt: TGTGCCAGCAGTTACGGCGGGGGGGCCATCACCGGGGAGCTGTTTTTT
j_call: TRBJ2-2
clone_size: NA
v_call: TRBV6-2/TRBV6-3
d_call: TRBD2

cdr3_aa: CASSGGQGLSNQPQHF
cdr3_nt: TGTGCCAGCAGTGGGGGACAGGGTCTTAGCAATCAGCCCCAGCATTTT
j_call: TRBJ1-5
clone_size: NA
v_call: TRBV2
d_call: TRBD1

cdr3_aa: CSASQQGADNSPLHF
cdr3_nt: TGCAGTGCTAGCCAACAGGGGGCCGATAATTCACCCCTCCACTTT
j_call: TRBJ1-6
clone_size: few
v_call: TRBV20-1
d_call: TRBD1

cdr3_aa: CASSRDRASDEQYF
cdr3_nt: TGTGCCAGCTCACGAGACAGGGCGAGTGACGAGCAGTACTTC
j_call: TRBJ2-7
clone_size: NA
v_call: TRBV18
d_call: TRBD1

cdr3_aa: CASSLDSGPQYNEQFF
cdr3_nt: TGCGCCAGCAGCTTGGACTCGGGACCGCAGTACAATGAGCAGTTCTTC
j_call: TRBJ2-1
clone_size: NA
v_call: TRBV5-1
d_call: NA

cdr3_aa: CASSEMRVGAYEQYF
cdr3_nt: TGTGCCAGCAGTGAAATGAGGGTAGGAGCCTACGAGCAGTACTTC
j_call: TRBJ2-7
clone_size: NA
v_call: TRBV6-1
d_call: NA

cdr3_aa: CASSDSGQGIYEQYF
cdr3_nt: TGTGCCAGCAGTGATTCCGGACAGGGGATCTACGAGCAGTACTTC
j_call: TRBJ2-7
clone_size: NA
v_call: TRBV25-1
d_call: TRBD1

cdr3_aa: CSAGHPVQVQETQYF
cdr3_nt: TGCAGTGCTGGACACCCCGTTCAGGTGCAAGAGACCCAGTACTTC
j_call: TRBJ2-5
clone_size: NA
v_call: TRBV20-1
d_call: NA

cdr3_aa: CATGEQESYNEQFF
cdr3_nt: TGCGCCACCGGTGAACAGGAGTCCTACAATGAGCAGTTCTTC
j_call: TRBJ2-1
clone_size: NA
v_call: TRBV4-1
d_call: NA

cdr3_aa: CASSLTQGRGQPQHF
cdr3_nt: TGTGCCAGCAGCTTAACCCAGGGGAGAGGTCAGCCCCAGCATTTT
j_call: TRBJ1-5
clone_size: NA
v_call: TRBV7-2
d_call: NA

cdr3_aa: CASRPGQGLADTQYF
cdr3_nt: TGTGCCAGCAGACCGGGACAGGGGCTGGCCGATACGCAGTATTTT
j_call: TRBJ2-3
clone_size: few
v_call: TRBV6-6
d_call: TRBD1

cdr3_aa: CASASHPNSPLHF
cdr3_nt: TGTGCCAGCGCGAGTCACCCCAATTCACCCCTCCACTTT
j_call: TRBJ1-6
clone_size: NA
v_call: TRBV7-9
d_call: NA

cdr3_aa: CASSLVSGQGPYEQYF
cdr3_nt: TGTGCCAGCAGCTTAGTATCGGGACAGGGACCCTACGAGCAGTACTTC
j_call: TRBJ2-7
clone_size: NA
v_call: TRBV11-2
d_call: TRBD1

cdr3_aa: CASTPGRGMTDTQYF
cdr3_nt: TGTGCCAGCACCCCAGGTAGGGGGATGACAGATACGCAGTATTTT
j_call: TRBJ2-3
clone_size: NA
v_call: TRBV7-6
d_call: NA

cdr3_aa: CAIHRGQETQYF
cdr3_nt: TGTGCCATACACAGGGGGCAAGAGACCCAGTACTTC
j_call: TRBJ2-5
clone_size: many
v_call: TRBV14
d_call: TRBD1

cdr3_aa: CASSPATGRGYGYTF
cdr3_nt: TGTGCCAGCAGCCCCGCGACAGGGCGCGGGTATGGCTACACCTTC
j_call: TRBJ1-2
clone_size: NA
v_call: TRBV28
d_call: TRBD1